Shown below are 16 T cell receptor beta chains from a single sample sequenced in a study of neurological immune-mediated disorders. One entry per CDR3 protein results from TCRdb running MiXCR on the 5' RACE reads. The sample has some 89,000 distinct CDR3 sequences; roughly 4.5% are singletons. Documented time point: longitudinal time-point 3. Sequencing was performed on PBMCs. Every receptor here comes from a woman aged 60 to 75 with multiple sclerosis.

This clonotype appeared many times. J is TRBJ1-1 and V is TRBV5-1; tentative D call: TRBD1 (6 bases). The CDR3 covers 15 residues. V was shortened by 0 bases and J by 8 bases, with 17 bases between the two germline ends. CDR1 SGHRS and CDR2 YFSETQ come from the germline V gene. The CDR3 reads CASSLAGGAGVEAFF. As DNA, the CDR3 is TGCGCCAGCAGCTTGGCGGGGGGCGCAGGAGTGGAAGCTTTCTTT.

This clonotype was found many times. The V call is TRBV5-1, the J call TRBJ2-2; tentative D call: TRBD1 (6 bases). The V end was cut by 5 bases, the J end by 1 base, with 15 bases between. Per germline, CDR1 SGHRS and CDR2 YFSETQ. The CDR3 is made up of 16 amino acids. CDR3 in DNA: TGCGCCAGCAGAGAGTCCGGGACAAGGAACACCGGGGAGCTGTTTTTT. It translates to CASRESGTRNTGELFF. The complete variable domain, with remaining parts taken from reference TRBV5-1 and TRBJ2-2, reads KAGVTQTPRYLIKTRGQQVTLSCSPISGHRSVSWYQQTPGQGLQFLFEYFSETQRNKGNFPGRFSGRQFSNSRSEMNVSTLELGDSALYLCASRESGTRNTGELFFGEGSRLTVL.

This clonotype was counted ten times or more. This chain's CDR3 is CSVVEGGWTDTQYF. The CDR3 DNA reads TGCAGCGTTGTAGAAGGGGGCTGGACAGATACGCAGTATTTT. This rearrangement joins TRBV29-1 to TRBJ2-3; 7 bases match TRBD1. Losses at the gene ends were 4 bases for V and 3 bases for J; bases not matched to a gene: 7. The CDR3 is 14 residues long. CDR1 SQVTM and CDR2 ANQGSEA come from the germline V gene.

This clonotype was counted at least ten times. The genes are TRBV5-6 and TRBJ1-2, with TRBD1 as a possible D gene (5 bases). Germline values: CDR1 SGHDT, CDR2 YYEEEE. The V end was cut by 2 bases, the J end by 7 bases, with 9 bases between. The CDR3 length is 12 residues. CDR3: CASSFRVRGYTF. For the CDR3, the DNA is TGTGCCAGCAGCTTCAGGGTACGTGGCTACACCTTC. Filled out from reference TRBV5-6 and TRBJ1-2, the complete variable domain reads DAGVTQSPTHLIKTRGQQVTLRCSPKSGHDTVSWYQQALGQGPQFIFQYYEEEERQRGNFPDRFSGHQFPNYSSELNVNALLLGDSALYLCASSFRVRGYTFGSGTRLTVV.

This clonotype was counted ten times or more. The chain employs TRBV20-1 and TRBJ2-6, with D perhaps TRBD2 (5 bases). This CDR3 is 14 amino acids long. CDR1 is DFQATT and CDR2 is SNEGSKA in the germline V gene (reference sequence). V gave up 4 bases and J gave up 3 bases, with 10 bases separating them. DNA for the CDR3: TGCAGTGCTACCTCAGGACTTGGGGCCAACGTCCTGACTTTC. Protein: CSATSGLGANVLTF.

This clonotype was counted at least ten times. This chain connects TRBV5-1 to TRBJ2-1; TRBD2 agrees at 8 bases. Germline assignment: CDR1 SGHRS and CDR2 YFSETQ. Unmatched junction bases numbered 14, after V lost 7 bases and J lost 2 bases. There are 17 residues in the CDR3. The CDR3 DNA sequence: TGCGCCAGCTACCCAAGCCAGGGACTAGGGGCCTACAATGAGCAGTTCTTC. Translated, it gives CASYPSQGLGAYNEQFF.

At least ten counts were recorded for this clonotype. The J gene is TRBJ1-1, the V gene TRBV2; D is perhaps TRBD1 (5 bases). Per germline, CDR1 SNHLY and CDR2 FYNNEI. This CDR3 region has 15 residues. V lost 0 bases and J lost 1, with 9 bases in between. CDR3 region: CASSEAGTRNTEAFF. CDR3 bases: TGTGCCAGCAGTGAAGCGGGGACGAGGAACACTGAAGCTTTCTTT. The complete variable domain, with remaining parts taken from reference TRBV2 and TRBJ1-1, reads EPEVTQTPSHQVTQMGQEVILRCVPISNHLYFYWYRQILGQKVEFLVSFYNNEISEKSEIFDDQFSVERPDGSNFTLKIRSTKLEDSAMYFCASSEAGTRNTEAFFGQGTRLTVV.

There are many counts of this clonotype. CDR3 DNA: TGTGCCACCAGCTCGTCCAGGGGAGGCGCCGGGGAGCTGTTTTTT. It specifies CATSSSRGGAGELFF. The rearrangement links TRBV15 to TRBJ2-2, with D perhaps being TRBD1 or TRBD2 (6 bases each). The germline V gene has CDR1 LNHNV and CDR2 YYDKDF (reference sequence). V lost 5 bases and J 6 bases, leaving 16 bases between the germline ends. The CDR3 has 15 amino acids.

This clonotype was found many times. The chain combines TRBV5-6 with TRBJ2-7; D is unclear. V gave up 4 bases and J gave up 3 bases, with 17 bases separating them. Germline-derived CDR1 and CDR2 are SGHDT and YYEEEE. This CDR3 is built from 15 residues. The CDR3 DNA follows: TGTGCCAGCAGCACAAGGACGATAGATCACTACGAGCAGTACTTC. Translation gives CASSTRTIDHYEQYF.

This clonotype was counted ten times or more. The chain has TRBV21-1 and TRBJ2-7; the table's TRBD2 call for D was not verified on the DNA. TRBV21-1 is listed as a pseudogene. The CDR3 is made up of 14 amino acids. The CDR3 DNA follows: TGTGCCAGCAGCCCGGGACTCCCTTCCTACGAGCAGTACTTC. Protein product: CASSPGLPSYEQYF.

Ten or more counts support this clonotype. The chain uses TRBV29-1 and TRBJ2-7, with D uncertain. Germline V gene lookup returns CDR1 SQVTM and CDR2 ANQGSEA. The length of the CDR3 is 14 residues. V lost 4 bases and J 2 bases, leaving 15 bases between the germline ends. This CDR3 is CSVAGRQSPYEQYF. The CDR3 nucleotides are TGCAGCGTTGCAGGCAGGCAAAGCCCCTACGAGCAGTACTTC.

This clonotype was counted ten times or more. The V and J genes are TRBV20-1 and TRBJ2-3, with 8 positions matching TRBD2. V gave up 1 base and J gave up 1 base; unmatched junction bases: 4. Germline V lookup: CDR1 DFQATT, CDR2 SNEGSKA (reference sequence). There are 15 residues in the CDR3. The chain's CDR3 is CSARAPGLGTDTQYF. The DNA for the CDR3 is TGCAGTGCTAGAGCGCCGGGACTAGGCACAGATACGCAGTATTTT.

This clonotype was detected ten times or more. The V call is TRBV3-1, the J call TRBJ2-3, with D possibly being TRBD2 (5 bases). The germline CDR1 and CDR2 sequences are LGHDT and YNNKEL (reference sequence). V lost 1 base to trimming and J lost 6 bases, with 14 bases between them. This CDR3 is 15 amino acids long. The CDR3 DNA is TGTGCCAGCAGCCAAGGACCTCAAACGGGGGATACGCAGTATTTT. The encoded protein is CASSQGPQTGDTQYF.

The sample holds many counts of this clonotype. CDR3 in amino acids: CSASRTVGETQYF. The CDR3 region has the DNA TGCAGTGCTAGTAGGACAGTCGGGGAGACCCAGTACTTC. The rearrangement joins TRBV20-1 to TRBJ2-5, with a weak D call TRBD1 (6 bases). Trimming shortened V by 3 bases and J by 5 bases, and 13 bases separated the two germline ends. Germline-derived CDR1 and CDR2 are DFQATT and SNEGSKA (reference sequence). This CDR3 is built from 13 residues.

This clonotype occurred many times. The chain uses TRBV20-1 and TRBJ2-5; possible D gene TRBD2, 5 bases. CDR3 length equals 13 residues. Trimming stripped 1 base from V and 4 bases from J, with 10 bases between. Looked up from germline, CDR1 is DFQATT and CDR2 is SNEGSKA (reference sequence). Here the CDR3 reads CSARGLAGETQYF. The CDR3 DNA reads as TGCAGTGCTAGAGGGCTAGCAGGAGAGACCCAGTACTTC.

This clonotype was recorded many times. J is TRBJ2-2 and V is TRBV14, with 9 bases aligning to TRBD1. Germline CDR1 SGHDN, CDR2 FVKESK. The trim removed 3 bases at V and 5 bases at J, leaving 7 bases unmatched. This CDR3 region has 16 residues. DNA of the CDR3: TGTGCCAGCAGCCACCCCGGGACAGGGCTTACCGGGGAGCTGTTTTTT. As protein: CASSHPGTGLTGELFF.